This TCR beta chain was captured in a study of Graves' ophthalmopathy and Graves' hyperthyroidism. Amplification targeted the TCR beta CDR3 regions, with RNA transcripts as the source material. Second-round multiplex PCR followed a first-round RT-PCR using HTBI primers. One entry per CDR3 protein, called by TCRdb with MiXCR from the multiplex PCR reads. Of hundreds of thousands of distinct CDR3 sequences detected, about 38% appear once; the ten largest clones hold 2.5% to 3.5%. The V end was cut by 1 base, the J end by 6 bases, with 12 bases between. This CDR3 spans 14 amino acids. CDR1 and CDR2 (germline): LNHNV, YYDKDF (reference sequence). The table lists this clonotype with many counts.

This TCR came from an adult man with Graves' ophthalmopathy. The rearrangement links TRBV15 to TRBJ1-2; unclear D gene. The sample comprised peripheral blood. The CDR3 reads CATSRGVGNHGYTF. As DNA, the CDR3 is TGTGCCACCAGCAGAGGAGTCGGTAATCATGGCTACACCTTC. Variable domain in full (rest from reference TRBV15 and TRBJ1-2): DAMVIQNPRYQVTQFGKPVTLSCSQTLNHNVMYWYQQKSSQAPKLLFHYYDKDFNNEADTPDNFQSRRPNTSFCFLDIRSPGLGDTAMYLCATSRGVGNHGYTFGSGTRLTVV.